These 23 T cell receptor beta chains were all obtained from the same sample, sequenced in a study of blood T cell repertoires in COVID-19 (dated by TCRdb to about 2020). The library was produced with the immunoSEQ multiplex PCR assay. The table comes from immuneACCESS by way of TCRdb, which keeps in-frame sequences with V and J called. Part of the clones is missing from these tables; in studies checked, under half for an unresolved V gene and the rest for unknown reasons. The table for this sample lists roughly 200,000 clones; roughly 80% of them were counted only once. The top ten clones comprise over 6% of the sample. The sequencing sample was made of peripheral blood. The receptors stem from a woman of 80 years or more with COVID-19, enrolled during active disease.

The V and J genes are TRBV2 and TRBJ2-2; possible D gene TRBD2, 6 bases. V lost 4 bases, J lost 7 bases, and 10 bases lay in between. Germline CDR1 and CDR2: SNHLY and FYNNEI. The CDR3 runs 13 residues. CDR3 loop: CASSVGGLGELFF. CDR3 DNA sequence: TGTGCCAGCAGTGTCGGGGGTCTCGGGGAGCTGTTTTTT.

The CDR3 nucleotides read TGTGCCAGCAGTTCAACGACTGAGAACTATGGCTACACCTTC. Amino acids: CASSSTTENYGYTF. This chain joins TRBV6-5 and TRBJ1-2; D remains ambiguous. CDR1 is MNHEY, CDR2 SVGAGI, per germline. The CDR3 runs 14 residues. The V end lost 4 bases, the J end lost 2 bases, and 11 bases lay between the germline ends.

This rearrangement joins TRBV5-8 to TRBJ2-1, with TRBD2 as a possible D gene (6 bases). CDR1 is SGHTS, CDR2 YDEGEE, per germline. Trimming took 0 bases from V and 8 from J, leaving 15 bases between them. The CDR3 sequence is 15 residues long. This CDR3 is CASSLVGGPRDEQFF. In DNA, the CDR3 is TGTGCCAGCAGCTTGGTGGGGGGACCTCGCGATGAGCAGTTCTTC.

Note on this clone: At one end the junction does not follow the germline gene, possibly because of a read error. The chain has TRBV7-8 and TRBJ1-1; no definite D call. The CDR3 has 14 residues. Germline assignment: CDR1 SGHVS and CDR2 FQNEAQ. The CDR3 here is CASRETEANAEAFF. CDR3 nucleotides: TGTGCCAGCAGGGAGACGGAGGCGAACGCTGAAGCTTTCTTT. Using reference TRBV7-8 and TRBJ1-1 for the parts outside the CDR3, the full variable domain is GAGVSQSPRYKVAKRGQDVALRCDPISGHVSLFWYQQALGQGPEFLTYFQNEAQLDKSGLPSDRFFAERPEGSVSTLKIQRTQQEDSAVYLCASRETEANAEAFFGQGTRLTVV.

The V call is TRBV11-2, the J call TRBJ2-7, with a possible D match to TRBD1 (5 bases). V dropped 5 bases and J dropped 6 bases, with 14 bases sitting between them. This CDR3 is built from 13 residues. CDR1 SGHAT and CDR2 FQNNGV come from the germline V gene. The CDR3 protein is CASSLQTVREQYF. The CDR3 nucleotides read TGTGCCAGCAGCCTCCAGACAGTCCGCGAGCAGTACTTC. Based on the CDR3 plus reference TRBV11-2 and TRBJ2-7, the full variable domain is EAGVAQSPRYKIIEKRQSVAFWCNPISGHATLYWYQQILGQGPKLLIQFQNNGVVDDSQLPKDRFSAERLKGVDSTLKIQPAKLEDSAVYLCASSLQTVREQYFGPGTRLTVT.

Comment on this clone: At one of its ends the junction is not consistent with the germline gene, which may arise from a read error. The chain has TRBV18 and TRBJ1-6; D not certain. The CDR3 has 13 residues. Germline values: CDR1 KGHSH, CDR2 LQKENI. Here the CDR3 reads CASTPGGGSPLHF. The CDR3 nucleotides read TGTGCCAGCACACCGGGAGGAGGATCACCCCTCCACTTT.

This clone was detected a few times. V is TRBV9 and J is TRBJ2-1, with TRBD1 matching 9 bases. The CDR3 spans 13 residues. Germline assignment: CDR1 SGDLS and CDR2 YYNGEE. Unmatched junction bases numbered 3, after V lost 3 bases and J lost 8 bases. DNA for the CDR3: TGTGCCAGCAGCGCCCGGACAGGGGATGAGCAGTTCTTC. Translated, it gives CASSARTGDEQFF.

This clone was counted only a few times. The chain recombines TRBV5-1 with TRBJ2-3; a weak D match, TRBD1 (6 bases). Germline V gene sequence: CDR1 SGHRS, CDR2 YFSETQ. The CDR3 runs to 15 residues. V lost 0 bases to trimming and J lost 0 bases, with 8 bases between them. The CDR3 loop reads CASSLGGRSTDTQYF. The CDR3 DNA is TGCGCCAGCAGCTTGGGGGGGCGTAGCACAGATACGCAGTATTTT.

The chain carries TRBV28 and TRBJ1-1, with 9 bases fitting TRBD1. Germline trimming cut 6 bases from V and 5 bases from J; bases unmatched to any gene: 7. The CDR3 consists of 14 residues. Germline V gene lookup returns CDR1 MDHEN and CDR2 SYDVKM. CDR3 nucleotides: TGTGCCAGCAGCTCGGGACAGGGTTGGACTGAAGCTTTCTTT. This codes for CASSSGQGWTEAFF.

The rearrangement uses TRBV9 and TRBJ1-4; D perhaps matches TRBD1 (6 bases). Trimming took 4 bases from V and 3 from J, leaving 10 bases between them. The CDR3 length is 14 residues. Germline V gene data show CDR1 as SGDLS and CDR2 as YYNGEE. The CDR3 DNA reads TGTGCCAGCAGCCCCTCAGGGGCTAATGAAAAACTGTTTTTT. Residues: CASSPSGANEKLFF.

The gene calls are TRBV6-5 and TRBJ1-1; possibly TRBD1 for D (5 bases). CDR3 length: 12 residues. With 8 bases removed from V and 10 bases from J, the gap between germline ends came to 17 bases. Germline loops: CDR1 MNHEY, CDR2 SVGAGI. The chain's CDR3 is CASSPWGEGAFF. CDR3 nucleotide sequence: TGTGCCAGCTCCCCTTGGGGGGAGGGAGCTTTCTTT.

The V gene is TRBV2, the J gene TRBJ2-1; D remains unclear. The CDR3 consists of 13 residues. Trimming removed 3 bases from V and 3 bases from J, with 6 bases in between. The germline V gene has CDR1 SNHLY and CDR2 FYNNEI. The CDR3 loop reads CASSDEVYNEQFF. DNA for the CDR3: TGTGCCAGCAGTGATGAGGTCTACAATGAGCAGTTCTTC.

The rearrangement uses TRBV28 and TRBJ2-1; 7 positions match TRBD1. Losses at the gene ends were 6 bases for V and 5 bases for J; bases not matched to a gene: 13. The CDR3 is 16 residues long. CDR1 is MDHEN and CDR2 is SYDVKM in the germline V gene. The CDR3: CASRVTGDPSHNEQFF. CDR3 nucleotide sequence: TGTGCCAGCAGAGTTACAGGGGACCCATCCCACAATGAGCAGTTCTTC.

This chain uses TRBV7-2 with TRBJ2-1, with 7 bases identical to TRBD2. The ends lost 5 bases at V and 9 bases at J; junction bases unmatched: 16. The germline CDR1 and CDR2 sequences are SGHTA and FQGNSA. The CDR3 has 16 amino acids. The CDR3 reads CASSPTSAFPPGEQFF. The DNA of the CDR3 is TGTGCCAGCAGCCCCACTAGCGCTTTCCCCCCCGGTGAGCAGTTCTTC. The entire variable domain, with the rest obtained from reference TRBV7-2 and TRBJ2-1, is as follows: GAGVSQSPSNKVTEKGKDVELRCDPISGHTALYWYRQSLGQGLEFLIYFQGNSAPDKSGLPSDRFSAERTGGSVSTLTIQRTQQEDSAVYLCASSPTSAFPPGEQFFGPGTRLTVL.

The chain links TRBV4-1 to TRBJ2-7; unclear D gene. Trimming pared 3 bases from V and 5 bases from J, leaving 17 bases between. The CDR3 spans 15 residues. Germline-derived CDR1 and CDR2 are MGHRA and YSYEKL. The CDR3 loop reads CASSQAFTDRNEQYF. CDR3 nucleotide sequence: TGCGCCAGCAGCCAGGCCTTTACCGATCGAAACGAGCAGTACTTC.

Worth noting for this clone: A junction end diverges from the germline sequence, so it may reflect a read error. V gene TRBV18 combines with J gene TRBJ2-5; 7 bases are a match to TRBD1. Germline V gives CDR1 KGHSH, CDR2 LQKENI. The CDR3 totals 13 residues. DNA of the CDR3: TGTGCCAGCTCAACGGACAGGCAAGGGACCCAGTACTTC. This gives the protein CASSTDRQGTQYF.

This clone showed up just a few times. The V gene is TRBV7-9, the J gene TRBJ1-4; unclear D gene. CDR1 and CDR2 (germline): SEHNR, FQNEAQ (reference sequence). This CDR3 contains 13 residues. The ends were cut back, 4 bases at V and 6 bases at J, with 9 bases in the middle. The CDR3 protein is CASSSIGYEKLFF. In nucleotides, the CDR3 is TGTGCCAGCAGCTCGATTGGCTATGAAAAACTGTTTTTT. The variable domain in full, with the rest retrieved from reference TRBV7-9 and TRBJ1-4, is DTGVSQNPRHKITKRGQNVTFRCDPISEHNRLYWYRQTLGQGPEFLTYFQNEAQLEKSRLLSDRFSAERPKGSFSTLEIQRTEQGDSAMYLCASSSIGYEKLFFGSGTQLSVL.

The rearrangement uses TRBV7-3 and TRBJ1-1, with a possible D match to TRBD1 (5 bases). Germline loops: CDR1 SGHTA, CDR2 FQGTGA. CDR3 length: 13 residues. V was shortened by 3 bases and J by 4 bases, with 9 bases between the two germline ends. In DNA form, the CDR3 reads TGTGCCAGCAGCTTGGCAGGGATCACTGAAGCTTTCTTT. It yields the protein CASSLAGITEAFF.

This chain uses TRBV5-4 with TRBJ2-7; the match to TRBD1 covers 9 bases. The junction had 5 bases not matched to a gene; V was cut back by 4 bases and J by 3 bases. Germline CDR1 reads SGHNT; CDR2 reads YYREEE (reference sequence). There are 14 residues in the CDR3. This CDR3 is CASSLPGQGYEQYF. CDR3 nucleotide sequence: TGTGCCAGCAGCCTACCGGGACAGGGCTACGAGCAGTACTTC.

The CDR3 sequence is CASSNRGRDTEAFF. The CDR3 bases are TGTGCCAGCAGTAACAGGGGGCGGGACACTGAAGCTTTCTTT. The chain joins TRBV2 to TRBJ1-1; 9 bases match TRBD1. The V gene's germline CDR1 is SNHLY and CDR2 FYNNEI. This CDR3 contains 14 residues. V trimming: 5 bases; J trimming: 3 bases; junction bases outside the gene matches: 4.

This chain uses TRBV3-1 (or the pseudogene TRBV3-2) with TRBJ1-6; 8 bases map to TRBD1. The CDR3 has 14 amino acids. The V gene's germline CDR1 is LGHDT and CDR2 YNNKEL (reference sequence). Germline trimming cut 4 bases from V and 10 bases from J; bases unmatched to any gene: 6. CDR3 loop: CASSPQGAESPLHF. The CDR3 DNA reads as TGTGCCAGCAGCCCCCAGGGGGCAGAATCACCCCTCCACTTT.

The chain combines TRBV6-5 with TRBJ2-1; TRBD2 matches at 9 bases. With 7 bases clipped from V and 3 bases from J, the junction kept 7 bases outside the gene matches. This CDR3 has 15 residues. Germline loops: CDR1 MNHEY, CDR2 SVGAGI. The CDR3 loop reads CASIKPSGVYNEQFF. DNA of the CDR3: TGTGCCAGCATCAAACCTAGCGGGGTCTACAATGAGCAGTTCTTC.

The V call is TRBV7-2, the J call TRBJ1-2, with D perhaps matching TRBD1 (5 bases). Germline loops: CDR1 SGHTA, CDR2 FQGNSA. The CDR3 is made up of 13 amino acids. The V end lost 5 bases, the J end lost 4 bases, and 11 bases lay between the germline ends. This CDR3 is CASSAGHFYGYTF. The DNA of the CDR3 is TGTGCCAGCAGCGCAGGGCACTTCTATGGCTACACCTTC.